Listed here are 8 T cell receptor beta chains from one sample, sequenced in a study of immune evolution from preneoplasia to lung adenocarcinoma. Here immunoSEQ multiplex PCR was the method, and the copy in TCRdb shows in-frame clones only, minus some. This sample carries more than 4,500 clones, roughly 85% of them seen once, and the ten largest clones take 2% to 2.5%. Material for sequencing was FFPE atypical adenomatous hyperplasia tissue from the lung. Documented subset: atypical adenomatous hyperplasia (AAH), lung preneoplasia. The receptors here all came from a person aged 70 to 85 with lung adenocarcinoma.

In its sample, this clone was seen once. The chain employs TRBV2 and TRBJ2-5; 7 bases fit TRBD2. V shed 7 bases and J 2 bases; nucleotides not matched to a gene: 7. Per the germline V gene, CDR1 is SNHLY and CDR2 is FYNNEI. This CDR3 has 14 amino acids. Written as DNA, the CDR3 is TGTGCCAGCAAGATGATAGCGGGTCAAGAGACCCAGTACTTC. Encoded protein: CASKMIAGQETQYF.

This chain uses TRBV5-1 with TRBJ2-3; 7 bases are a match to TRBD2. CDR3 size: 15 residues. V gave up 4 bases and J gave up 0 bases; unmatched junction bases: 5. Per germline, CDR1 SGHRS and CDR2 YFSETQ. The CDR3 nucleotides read TGCGCCAGCAGCCTCGGGAGGCCGAGCACAGATACGCAGTATTTT. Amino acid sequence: CASSLGRPSTDTQYF.

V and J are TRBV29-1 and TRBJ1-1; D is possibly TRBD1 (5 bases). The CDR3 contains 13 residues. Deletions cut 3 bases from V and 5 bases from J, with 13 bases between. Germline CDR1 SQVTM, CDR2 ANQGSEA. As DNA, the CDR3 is TGCAGCGTTGATTTGGGGGTTGGAACTGAAGCTTTCTTT. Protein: CSVDLGVGTEAFF.

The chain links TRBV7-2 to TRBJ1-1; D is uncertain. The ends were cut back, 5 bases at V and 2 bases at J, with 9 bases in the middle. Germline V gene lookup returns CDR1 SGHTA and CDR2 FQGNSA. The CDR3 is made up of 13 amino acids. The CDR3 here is CASSLEINTEAFF. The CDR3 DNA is TGTGCCAGCAGCCTAGAAATTAACACTGAAGCTTTCTTT.

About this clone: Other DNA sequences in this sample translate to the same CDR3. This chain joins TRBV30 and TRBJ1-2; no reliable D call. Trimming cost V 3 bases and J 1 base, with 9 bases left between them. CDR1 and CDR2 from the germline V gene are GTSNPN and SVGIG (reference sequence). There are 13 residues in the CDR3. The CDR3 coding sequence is TGTGCCTGGAGAGTGGACGGTAACTATGGCTACACCTTC. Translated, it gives CAWRVDGNYGYTF.

The DNA of the CDR3 is TGCAGCGCCTCTGCCCCCGGGAGAGGGACAGATACGCAGTATTTT. Translating it yields CSASAPGRGTDTQYF. The chain uses TRBV29-1 and TRBJ2-3; the D gene is possibly TRBD2 (6 bases). CDR1 and CDR2 from the germline V gene are SQVTM and ANQGSEA. Trimming removed 7 bases at V and 3 bases at J, with 20 bases between. This CDR3 has 15 residues.

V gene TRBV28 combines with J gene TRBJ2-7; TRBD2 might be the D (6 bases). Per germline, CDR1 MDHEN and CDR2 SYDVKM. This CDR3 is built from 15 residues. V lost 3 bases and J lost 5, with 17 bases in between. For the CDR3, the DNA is TGTGCCAGCAGTTTTCACGGGGGAGTTCACAACGAGCAGTACTTC. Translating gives CASSFHGGVHNEQYF.

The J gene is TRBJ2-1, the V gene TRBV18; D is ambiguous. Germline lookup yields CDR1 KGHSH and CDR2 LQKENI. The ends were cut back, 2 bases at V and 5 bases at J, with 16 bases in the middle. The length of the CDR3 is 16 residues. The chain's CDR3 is CASSPEIGAGNNEQFF. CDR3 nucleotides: TGTGCCAGCTCACCAGAGATCGGCGCAGGTAACAATGAGCAGTTCTTC.